Below are 23 T cell receptor beta chains sequenced from a single sample in a study of T-cell reconstitution after alpha-beta-depleted transplantation in children. Library preparation (for TCRbeta) was performed with unique molecular identifiers. TCRdb ran MiXCR on the PCR reads and lists one entry per CDR3 protein. The data contain about 300,000 distinct CDR3 sequences, 10% of them seen just once; the ten biggest clones take up just under 7.5%. This sample comprised PBMCs, obtained before TCRalphabeta/CD19-depleted stem cell transplant. All receptors derive from a boy under two years old with acute myeloid leukemia, due to receive a stem cell transplant.

The chain is built from TRBV12-5 and TRBJ2-2, with a weak D call TRBD2 (5 bases). The germline CDR1 and CDR2 sequences are LGHNT and FRNRAP. V was trimmed by 2 bases and J by 3 bases, leaving 10 bases between them. The CDR3 extends over 15 amino acids. CDR3 sequence: CASGLPRDYTGELFF. The DNA for the CDR3 is TGTGCTAGTGGTTTGCCACGGGATTACACCGGGGAGCTGTTTTTT.

J is TRBJ1-1 and V is TRBV7-2; 7 nucleotides agree with TRBD1. The CDR3 loop spans 16 amino acids. J was trimmed by 2 bases and V by 3 bases; bases with no gene match: 9. Germline CDR1 SGHTA, CDR2 FQGNSA. This CDR3 is CASSFDREGDNTEAFF. For the CDR3, the DNA is TGTGCCAGCAGCTTCGACAGGGAGGGGGACAACACTGAAGCTTTCTTT.

This clonotype was detected many times. V and J are TRBV4-3 and TRBJ2-5, with D tentatively TRBD1 (6 bases). V was cut by 0 bases and J by 2 bases, with 16 bases left in between. CDR3 length equals 17 residues. Looked up from germline, CDR1 is LGHNA and CDR2 is YSLEER. The CDR3 sequence: CASSQDLIRGSQETQYF. The CDR3 coding sequence is TGCGCCAGCAGCCAAGATCTGATAAGGGGGAGTCAAGAGACCCAGTACTTC.

There are many counts of this clonotype. The V and J genes are TRBV4-3 and TRBJ2-1; 7 nucleotides match TRBD1. This CDR3 is built from 15 residues. V lost 4 bases and J lost 3; bases outside the gene matches: 6. The germline V gene has CDR1 LGHNA and CDR2 YSLEER. CDR3 nucleotides: TGCGCCAGCAGCCGGGACAGCACTTTCTACAATGAGCAGTTCTTC. The encoded protein is CASSRDSTFYNEQFF.

Many counts were recorded for this clonotype. The chain links TRBV20-1 to TRBJ2-5; D is undetermined. The germline V and J ends were trimmed by 0 bases and 2 bases, with 10 bases remaining between them. The CDR3 has 14 amino acids. Germline V gene sequence: CDR1 DFQATT, CDR2 SNEGSKA (reference sequence). CDR3 amino acids: CSARDLRRQETQYF. In DNA form, the CDR3 reads TGCAGTGCTAGAGACCTTAGGAGACAAGAGACCCAGTACTTC.

This clonotype was counted ten times or more. CDR3 amino acids: CASSPPSWAVEIYEQYF. The CDR3 DNA follows: TGTGCCAGCAGTCCCCCCTCTTGGGCAGTGGAGATCTACGAGCAGTACTTC. The gene calls are TRBV12-3 or TRBV12-4 and TRBJ2-7; D remains ambiguous. Trimming stripped 5 bases from V and 3 bases from J, with 23 bases between. The CDR3 totals 17 residues.

This clonotype was recorded at least ten times. The chain uses TRBV5-1 and TRBJ2-4, with a possible D match to TRBD1 (6 bases). Per germline, CDR1 SGHRS and CDR2 YFSETQ. The CDR3 length is 18 residues. Trimming removed 4 bases from V and 0 bases from J, with 20 bases in between. CDR3 sequence reads: CASSRDRRSLLAKNIQYF. CDR3 bases: TGCGCCAGCAGCCGCGACAGGCGGTCCCTACTAGCCAAAAACATTCAGTACTTC.

This clonotype was recorded at least ten times. This chain connects TRBV27 to TRBJ2-7, with 9 bases that match TRBD1. The CDR3 is 14 amino acids. Germline assignment: CDR1 MNHEY and CDR2 SMNVEV (reference sequence). The V and J ends lost 4 bases and 1 base, in that order; junction bases with no gene match: 2. The CDR3 DNA reads TGTGCCAGCAGTTGGGGGACAGGGTCCTACGAGCAGTACTTC. It is translated as CASSWGTGSYEQYF.

This clonotype was seen repeatedly, ten times or more. The chain combines TRBV27 with TRBJ2-7; 7 bases align to TRBD2. The CDR3 consists of 17 residues. The V gene end was trimmed by 3 bases and the J gene end by 0 bases; junction bases not matched to a gene: 11. Germline CDR1 is MNHEY and CDR2 is SMNVEV (reference sequence). The CDR3 DNA reads as TGTGCCAGCAGTTTCTCCGGTGGACTAGACTACTCCTACGAGCAGTACTTC. This gives the protein CASSFSGGLDYSYEQYF.

Only a few counts were recorded for this clonotype. This sequence joins TRBV24-1 and TRBJ2-5; D is perhaps TRBD2 (6 bases). Germline loops: CDR1 KGHDR, CDR2 SFDVKD. The CDR3 extends over 16 amino acids. The germline V and J ends were trimmed by 1 base and 3 bases, with 14 bases remaining between them. The CDR3 coding sequence is TGTGCCACCAGTGATTTACGGCAGGGAGGAAAAGAGACCCAGTACTTC. This translates into CATSDLRQGGKETQYF.

In this sample, this clonotype turned up many times. V usage is TRBV10-3 and J usage is TRBJ2-3; D is possibly TRBD1 (6 bases). Trimming cost V 7 bases and J 0 bases, with 8 bases left between them. This CDR3 is 13 amino acids long. Germline V gives CDR1 ENHRY, CDR2 SYGVKD. CDR3 coding DNA: TGTGCCATCACTAGGGGGAGCACAGATACGCAGTATTTT. The encoded protein is CAITRGSTDTQYF.

This chain uses TRBV6-6 with TRBJ1-4; D possibly corresponds to TRBD1 (6 bases). The germline gives CDR1 MNHNY, CDR2 SVGAGI (reference sequence). The CDR3 has 14 amino acids. Between the trimmed V and J ends, which lost 6 bases and 4 bases, there was a span of 12 bases. Written as DNA, the CDR3 is TGTGCCAGCAGCTCCGACAGGATTAATGAAAAACTGTTTTTT. Encoded protein: CASSSDRINEKLFF.

The sample holds many counts of this clonotype. This chain links TRBV4-3 with TRBJ2-3; D not certain. Deletions cut 4 bases from V and 2 bases from J, with 7 bases between. Germline V gene lookup returns CDR1 LGHNA and CDR2 YSLEER. The CDR3 is 13 amino acids. The CDR3 DNA sequence: TGCGCCAGCAGCCGGCTCACCACAGATACGCAGTATTTT. Amino acids: CASSRLTTDTQYF.

This clonotype was recorded many times. This chain connects TRBV5-1 to TRBJ1-1, with D perhaps TRBD1 (5 bases). The CDR3 is made up of 13 amino acids. Germline assignment: CDR1 SGHRS and CDR2 YFSETQ. The germline V and J ends were trimmed by 2 bases and 4 bases, with 9 bases remaining between them. The CDR3 here is CASSFGGITEAFF. The CDR3 nucleotides are TGCGCCAGCAGCTTTGGGGGAATCACTGAAGCTTTCTTT.

The rearrangement links TRBV5-1 to TRBJ2-7, with D tentatively TRBD1 (6 bases). Trimming cost V 0 bases and J 0 bases, with 10 bases left between them. The CDR3 length is 15 residues. Germline V lookup: CDR1 SGHRS, CDR2 YFSETQ. The CDR3 DNA is TGCGCCAGCAGCTTGGTTACAGGGCCCTCCTACGAGCAGTACTTC. This codes for CASSLVTGPSYEQYF.

To note about this clonotype: A much larger clone lies a single base off, so this may be a read error. The conserved phenylalanine or tryptophan normally closing the CDR3 is absent here, so this likely arose from a read error. J is TRBJ1-2 and V is TRBV7-8; D ambiguous. V lost 5 bases and J lost 4, with 8 bases in between. CDR3 length: 12 amino acids. Germline V gene data show CDR1 as SGHVS and CDR2 as FQNEAQ. In nucleotides, the CDR3 is TGTGCCAGCAGCAGGCTAGGCTATGGCTACACCTAC. It translates to CASSRLGYGYTY.

Ten or more counts support this clonotype. J is TRBJ2-5 and V is TRBV3-1; 10 bases line up with TRBD2. Looked up from germline, CDR1 is LGHDT and CDR2 is YNNKEL (reference sequence). The CDR3 consists of 15 residues. After removal of 3 bases from V and 2 bases from J, the junction contained 3 bases not matched to a gene. The DNA of the CDR3 is TGTGCCAGCAGCCACGCAGCGGGGGGGCAAGAGACCCAGTACTTC. Amino acids: CASSHAAGGQETQYF.

Note on this clonotype: This may stem from a read error, because a much larger clone lies one nucleotide away. The chain couples TRBV29-1 to TRBJ1-2; D not resolved. Germline V CDR1 and CDR2: SQVTM, ANQGSEA. Trimming left V 5 bases short and J 8 bases short, with 18 bases between. CDR3 length: 13 amino acids. In DNA form, the CDR3 reads TGCAGCGTTTCCCACAAGAAGGAGGAGGGCTACACCTTC. Its protein is CSVSHKKEEGYTF. The full variable domain, rest sourced from reference TRBV29-1 and TRBJ1-2, is SAVISQKPSRDICQRGTSLTIQCQVDSQVTMMFWYRQQPGQSLTLIATANQGSEATYESGFVIDKFPISRPNLTFSTLTVSNMSPEDSSIYLCSVSHKKEEGYTFGSGTRLTVV.

This clonotype came up many times. The V and J genes are TRBV24-1 and TRBJ2-2; 11 bases fit TRBD1. This CDR3 has 16 amino acids. J gave up 4 bases and V 4 bases, and 4 bases lay outside the gene matches. Germline V gives CDR1 KGHDR, CDR2 SFDVKD. CDR3 coding DNA: TGTGCCACCAGTGACCGGGACAGGGGGATCACCGGGGAGCTGTTTTTT. This sequence encodes CATSDRDRGITGELFF.

This clonotype was found a few times. The chain joins TRBV20-1 to TRBJ2-5; 12 nucleotides line up with TRBD2. The trim removed 0 bases at V and 7 bases at J, leaving 15 bases unmatched. There are 18 residues in the CDR3. Germline V gene lookup returns CDR1 DFQATT and CDR2 SNEGSKA (reference sequence). The CDR3 bases are TGCAGTGCTAGAGAAAGGGCTAGCGGGGGGGACCCATCCAGGACCCAGTACTTC. Residues: CSARERASGGDPSRTQYF.

This clonotype appeared many times. This chain uses TRBV6-5 with TRBJ2-7; a weak D match, TRBD1 (5 bases). V lost 6 bases and J lost 6, with 18 bases in between. This CDR3 is built from 14 residues. CDR1 and CDR2 (germline): MNHEY, SVGAGI. The CDR3 DNA sequence: TGTGCCAGCAGCTTAGGGGCCTACCCTATCGAGCAGTACTTC. Protein product: CASSLGAYPIEQYF.

This clonotype has ten or more counts. The chain is built from TRBV11-3 and TRBJ1-6, with 9 bases lining up with TRBD1. This CDR3 is built from 16 residues. Germline V gene data show CDR1 as SGHNT and CDR2 as YENEEA. V was clipped by 5 bases and J by 7 bases; unmatched bases: 9. The DNA for the CDR3 is TGTGCCAGCAGCCCAAGGACAGGGGAAGGGAATTCACCCCTCCACTTT. Amino acids: CASSPRTGEGNSPLHF. Full variable domain (missing parts from reference TRBV11-3 and TRBJ1-6): EAGVVQSPRYKIIEKKQPVAFWCNPISGHNTLYWYLQNLGQGPELLIRYENEEAVDDSQLPKDRFSAERLKGVDSTLKIQPAELGDSAVYLCASSPRTGEGNSPLHFGNGTRLTVT.

This clonotype has ten or more counts. The rearrangement joins TRBV20-1 to TRBJ1-5; TRBD1 matches at 8 bases. The germline V gene has CDR1 DFQATT and CDR2 SNEGSKA (reference sequence). The CDR3 runs 16 residues. The ends lost 0 bases at V and 1 base at J; junction bases unmatched: 5. The CDR3 loop is CSAREQGAWSNQPQHF. The CDR3 DNA sequence: TGCAGTGCTAGAGAGCAGGGGGCTTGGAGCAATCAGCCCCAGCATTTT.